The 32 T cell receptor beta chains listed next were all sequenced from one sample in a study of beta chain features in type 1 diabetes. Study-level results: Shortening of TCRB CDR3s, moderate but significant, appeared in all four CD4+ subsets of Type 1 diabetes patients.

The sequenced template was cDNA made from the entire isolated RNA. Sequenced by immunoSEQ multiplex PCR; TCRdb stores in-frame clones only, minus some. The sample carries 100,000 to 150,000 clones, roughly 10% recorded once. Antigen specificity for these receptors is unknown. The sequenced sample was central memory CD4+ T cells from blood. The receptor source for this set is a young man with type 1 diabetes.

The chain is built from TRBV28 and TRBJ1-1; D unclear. The V gene's germline CDR1 is MDHEN and CDR2 SYDVKM. The V and J ends lost 6 bases and 10 bases respectively, with 18 bases between them. The CDR3 covers 13 residues. CDR3 nucleotide sequence: TGTGCCAGCAGCCCTGGGGAAGGGAGGGCAGCTTTCTTT. As protein: CASSPGEGRAAFF. The full variable domain, in which reference TRBV28 and TRBJ1-1 provide the parts outside the CDR3, is DVKVTQSSRYLVKRTGEKVFLECVQDMDHENMFWYRQDPGLGLRLIYFSYDVKMKEKGDIPEGYSVSREKKERFSLILESASTNQTSMYLCASSPGEGRAAFFGQGTRLTVV.

The chain is built from TRBV6-6 and TRBJ1-5, with 9 bases aligning to TRBD1. Trimming at V came to 6 bases and at J to 6 bases, leaving 6 bases not matched to a gene. Germline V lookup: CDR1 MNHNY, CDR2 SVGAGI (reference sequence). The CDR3 covers 14 residues. The CDR3 region is CASSRDREGQPQHF. Here the CDR3 DNA reads TGTGCCAGCAGCCGGGACAGGGAGGGTCAGCCCCAGCATTTT.

This clone was detected only a few times. The chain uses TRBV6-1 and TRBJ2-3, with 9 bases identical to TRBD1. The J segment lost 5 bases and the V segment lost 6 bases, leaving 3 bases of the junction unmatched. The CDR3 extends over 13 amino acids. The germline V gene has CDR1 MNHNS and CDR2 SASEGT. The CDR3 DNA follows: TGTGCCAGCAGCACGGACAGGGGAGATACGCAGTATTTT. Its protein product is CASSTDRGDTQYF.

This clone has at least ten counts. In the same sample, other DNA sequences code for this CDR3. This chain links TRBV18 with TRBJ2-7; 9 nucleotides line up with TRBD1. The CDR3 spans 14 residues. CDR1 and CDR2 from the germline V gene are KGHSH and LQKENI. Trimming cost V 1 base and J 6 bases; bases outside gene matches: 4. The CDR3 protein is CASSPLGQGSEQYF. CDR3 sequence (DNA): TGTGCCAGCTCACCACTGGGACAGGGATCCGAGCAGTACTTC.

There are a few counts of this clone. The chain couples TRBV7-3 to TRBJ2-1; tentative D call: TRBD2 (7 bases). CDR3 length equals 17 residues. V shed 2 bases and J shed 0 bases, with 14 bases lying between them. Germline V gene data show CDR1 as SGHTA and CDR2 as FQGTGA. In DNA, the CDR3 is TGTGCCAGCAGCTTAGTAGGGGGGGCTAGCTCCTACAATGAGCAGTTCTTC. Its protein is CASSLVGGASSYNEQFF.

This chain uses TRBV5-4 with TRBJ2-1, with 7 bases matching TRBD2. Germline V lookup: CDR1 SGHNT, CDR2 YYREEE (reference sequence). The CDR3 loop spans 15 amino acids. The V and J ends lost 4 bases and 7 bases, in that order; junction bases with no gene match: 11. The CDR3 region is CASSPDQYGGNEQFF. The CDR3 region has the DNA TGTGCCAGCAGCCCGGACCAGTACGGGGGGAATGAGCAGTTCTTC. The variable domain in full, with the rest retrieved from reference TRBV5-4 and TRBJ2-1, is ETGVTQSPTHLIKTRGQQVTLRCSSQSGHNTVSWYQQALGQGPQFIFQYYREEENGRGNFPPRFSGLQFPNYSSELNVNALELDDSALYLCASSPDQYGGNEQFFGPGTRLTVL.

The chain links TRBV5-1 to TRBJ1-2; 8 nucleotides line up with TRBD1. Germline CDR1 reads SGHRS; CDR2 reads YFSETQ. The ends lost 4 bases at V and 4 bases at J; junction bases unmatched: 9. The CDR3 length is 15 residues. The CDR3 here is CASSRGQGGLYGYTF. The CDR3 nucleotides read TGCGCCAGCAGCCGAGGACAGGGAGGTCTCTATGGCTACACCTTC.

The chain employs TRBV7-9 and TRBJ2-3, with TRBD1 as a possible D gene (5 bases). The CDR3 is 14 amino acids. V was clipped by 1 base and J by 4 bases, with 9 bases between them. Germline assignment: CDR1 SEHNR and CDR2 FQNEAQ (reference sequence). In DNA, the CDR3 is TGTGCCAGCAGCTTAGACGCAGGGTCAGATACGCAGTATTTT. It encodes CASSLDAGSDTQYF.

The chain couples TRBV7-8 to TRBJ1-4, with D possibly TRBD1 on 6 matching bases. V shed 5 bases and J shed 8 bases, with 9 bases lying between them. The CDR3 runs to 12 residues. The germline V gene has CDR1 SGHVS and CDR2 FQNEAQ. The CDR3 reads CASSPQGEKLFF. Here the CDR3 DNA reads TGTGCCAGCAGCCCTCAGGGGGAAAAACTGTTTTTT.

In this sample, this clone turned up a few times. The gene calls are TRBV5-5 and TRBJ2-5; 9 nucleotides match TRBD1. The CDR3 spans 15 residues. The V segment lost 4 bases and the J segment 4 bases; nucleotides outside the gene matches: 8. In germline, CDR1 is SGHKS, CDR2 YYEKEE (reference sequence). The CDR3 coding sequence is TGTGCCAGCAGCGTGAAGGGACAGGGAAGAGAGACCCAGTACTTC. Translating gives CASSVKGQGRETQYF.

This clone was seen a few times. The V call is TRBV11-2, the J call TRBJ2-1; 9 nucleotides agree with TRBD2. V dropped 1 base and J dropped 2; count of bases not matched to a gene: 3. The CDR3 loop spans 16 amino acids. The germline V gene has CDR1 SGHAT and CDR2 FQNNGV. CDR3 sequence (DNA): TGTGCCAGCAGCTTAGCTCTAGCGGGAACCTACAATGAGCAGTTCTTC. As protein: CASSLALAGTYNEQFF.

This clone was counted between two and nine times. The rearrangement joins TRBV25-1 to TRBJ2-2; TRBD2 is a possible D gene (6 bases). Between the trimmed V and J ends, which lost 3 bases and 6 bases, there was a span of 8 bases. This CDR3 has 13 amino acids. Per germline, CDR1 MGHDK and CDR2 SYGVNS. The CDR3 region is CASSERGPGELFF. CDR3 nucleotides: TGTGCCAGCAGTGAGCGGGGTCCCGGGGAGCTGTTTTTT.

The DNA of the CDR3 is TGTGCCAGCAGCCAGCAGACTAGCGGTACCTACGAGCAGTACTTC. This codes for CASSQQTSGTYEQYF. This chain joins TRBV4-2 and TRBJ2-7; 9 nucleotides line up with TRBD2. CDR1 is LGHNA and CDR2 is YNFKEQ in the germline V gene. This CDR3 has 15 amino acids. V trimming: 3 bases; J trimming: 2 bases; junction bases outside the gene matches: 5.

The J gene is TRBJ2-3, the V gene TRBV11-2; the D is unclear. V was shortened by 1 base and J by 9 bases, with 14 bases between the two germline ends. The length of the CDR3 is 14 residues. Germline-derived CDR1 and CDR2 are SGHAT and FQNNGV. DNA of the CDR3: TGTGCCAGCAGCTTAGTCCGCGGCCTCGGGACGCAGTATTTT. Protein sequence: CASSLVRGLGTQYF.

The sample holds a few counts of this clone. The chain couples TRBV29-1 to TRBJ1-2, with TRBD1 matching 10 bases. The germline V gene has CDR1 SQVTM and CDR2 ANQGSEA. Trimming took 3 bases from V and 8 from J; bases not matched to a gene: 6. This CDR3 region has 13 residues. The CDR3 bases are TGCAGCGTTGATCCGGACAGGGGGGACGGCTACACCTTC. Residues: CSVDPDRGDGYTF. Complete variable domain (other parts from reference TRBV29-1 and TRBJ1-2): SAVISQKPSRDICQRGTSLTIQCQVDSQVTMMFWYRQQPGQSLTLIATANQGSEATYESGFVIDKFPISRPNLTFSTLTVSNMSPEDSSIYLCSVDPDRGDGYTFGSGTRLTVV.

V usage is TRBV7-2 and J usage is TRBJ2-4; D not resolved. Between the trimmed V and J ends, which lost 1 base and 6 bases, there was a span of 4 bases. Germline CDR1 is SGHTA and CDR2 is FQGNSA. The CDR3 is 12 residues long. The CDR3 loop is CASSLVGNIQYF. CDR3 coding DNA: TGTGCCAGCAGCTTAGTCGGAAACATTCAGTACTTC.

This clone was seen more than once but under ten times. The J gene is TRBJ2-2, the V gene TRBV11-2; TRBD1 might be the D (6 bases). Looked up from germline, CDR1 is SGHAT and CDR2 is FQNNGV. Trimming removed 6 bases at V and 0 bases at J, with 11 bases between. This CDR3 region has 15 residues. This chain's CDR3 is CASRRQATNTGELFF. CDR3 coding DNA: TGTGCCAGCAGAAGACAGGCTACGAACACCGGGGAGCTGTTTTTT. Using reference TRBV11-2 and TRBJ2-2 for the parts outside the CDR3, the full variable domain is EAGVAQSPRYKIIEKRQSVAFWCNPISGHATLYWYQQILGQGPKLLIQFQNNGVVDDSQLPKDRFSAERLKGVDSTLKIQPAKLEDSAVYLCASRRQATNTGELFFGEGSRLTVL.

This clone was detected a few times. The V gene is TRBV7-2, the J gene TRBJ1-1; D call uncertain. CDR1 SGHTA and CDR2 FQGNSA come from the germline V gene. The germline V and J ends were trimmed by 0 bases and 0 bases, with 8 bases remaining between them. The CDR3 spans 15 residues. The CDR3 protein is CASSLAAHLNTEAFF. In DNA form, the CDR3 reads TGTGCCAGCAGCTTAGCGGCCCATTTGAACACTGAAGCTTTCTTT.

The chain has TRBV2 and TRBJ2-7; D is unclear. V shed 4 bases and J shed 3 bases, with 10 bases lying between them. The CDR3 totals 13 residues. The germline CDR1 and CDR2 sequences are SNHLY and FYNNEI. CDR3 in DNA: TGTGCCAGCAGTGTGAGCGTGAGCTACGAGCAGTACTTC. Its protein product is CASSVSVSYEQYF.

This clone has just a few counts. This chain uses TRBV12-5 with TRBJ2-3; TRBD1 matches at 10 bases. CDR1 is LGHNT and CDR2 is FRNRAP in the germline V gene. This CDR3 region has 15 residues. V shed 6 bases, J shed 5 bases, and the junction held 8 bases outside the gene matches. The CDR3 DNA follows: TGTGCTAGTGGGCCCGGACAGGGGGGGATAGATACGCAGTATTTT. Amino acids: CASGPGQGGIDTQYF.

This clone was seen at least ten times. V usage is TRBV27 and J usage is TRBJ1-2; 7 bases agree with TRBD1. There are 18 residues in the CDR3. The V gene's germline CDR1 is MNHEY and CDR2 SMNVEV (reference sequence). Trimming at V came to 6 bases and at J to 6 bases, leaving 22 bases not matched to a gene. CDR3 protein: CASSTLLHEGAFGNGYTF. The CDR3 DNA sequence: TGTGCCAGCAGCACTCTCCTCCATGAGGGGGCTTTTGGGAATGGCTACACCTTC.

Only a few counts were recorded for this clone. An end of the junction does not agree with germline; a read error may underlie this. The genes are TRBV25-1 and TRBJ2-1; D not resolved. The CDR3 runs 13 residues. CDR1 and CDR2 (germline): MGHDK, SYGVNS. CDR3 sequence reads: CASSENSPPTAVF. The CDR3 nucleotides are TGTGCCAGCAGTGAAAATAGCCCTCCGACGGCGGTCTTC. The full variable domain, in which reference TRBV25-1 and TRBJ2-1 provide the parts outside the CDR3, is EADIYQTPRYLVIGTGKKITLECSQTMGHDKMYWYQQDPGMELHLIHYSYGVNSTEKGDLSSESTVSRIRTEHFPLTLESARPSHTSQYLCASSENSPPTAVFGPGTRLTVL.

This clone was counted only a few times. This chain links TRBV7-9 with TRBJ2-7; TRBD2 might be the D (6 bases). The CDR3 consists of 15 residues. Per the germline V gene, CDR1 is SEHNR and CDR2 is FQNEAQ (reference sequence). Between the trimmed V and J ends, which lost 5 bases and 0 bases, there was a span of 14 bases. The CDR3 sequence is CASSPGIADSYEQYF. The CDR3 nucleotides are TGTGCCAGCAGCCCCGGAATAGCGGACTCCTACGAGCAGTACTTC.

This chain links TRBV11-3 with TRBJ2-1; tentative D call: TRBD1 (5 bases). From germline, CDR1 is SGHNT and CDR2 YENEEA. V lost 5 bases to trimming and J lost 0 bases, with 8 bases between them. The CDR3 extends over 14 amino acids. DNA for the CDR3: TGTGCCAGCAGCCAGGGAAGCTCCTACAATGAGCAGTTCTTC. It translates to CASSQGSSYNEQFF.

The chain has TRBV2 and TRBJ1-1, with no clear D. V was clipped by 4 bases and J by 1 base, with 7 bases between them. Per germline, CDR1 SNHLY and CDR2 FYNNEI. This CDR3 has 13 amino acids. This CDR3 is CASSALPNTEAFF. CDR3 bases: TGTGCCAGCAGTGCCCTCCCGAACACTGAAGCTTTCTTT.

This clone was found a few times. The chain is built from TRBV6-5 and TRBJ2-7; D is perhaps TRBD2 (6 bases). Trimming removed 2 bases at V and 0 bases at J, with 11 bases between. The CDR3 covers 15 residues. CDR1 MNHEY and CDR2 SVGAGI come from the germline V gene. CDR3 bases: TGTGCCAGCAGTTACCCGGACGGGAGCTCCTACGAGCAGTACTTC. It specifies CASSYPDGSSYEQYF.

V gene TRBV10-3 combines with J gene TRBJ2-7; 9 bases agree with TRBD1. From germline, CDR1 is ENHRY and CDR2 SYGVKD. Trimming removed 4 bases from V and 1 base from J; junction bases left unmatched: 2. CDR3 size: 14 residues. The CDR3 spells CAISAGTGSYEQYF. For the CDR3, the DNA is TGTGCCATCAGTGCCGGGACAGGGTCCTACGAGCAGTACTTC.

This clone turned up a few times. The J gene is TRBJ2-1, the V gene TRBV29-1, with unresolved D. The CDR3 totals 12 residues. The ends were cut back, 4 bases at V and 2 bases at J, with 6 bases in the middle. Germline CDR1 is SQVTM and CDR2 is ANQGSEA. CDR3 in DNA: TGCAGCGTTGGCGATCCCTACAATGAGCAGTTCTTC. The encoded protein is CSVGDPYNEQFF.

V usage is TRBV5-5 and J usage is TRBJ2-3; D is unresolved. The CDR3 loop spans 11 amino acids. Germline CDR1 SGHKS, CDR2 YYEKEE (reference sequence). V was shortened by 2 bases and J by 14 bases, with 12 bases between the two germline ends. CDR3 DNA: TGTGCCAGCAGCTTTGGCCTCTTGCCGTATTTT. As protein: CASSFGLLPYF. The full variable domain, rest sourced from reference TRBV5-5 and TRBJ2-3, is DAGVTQSPTHLIKTRGQQVTLRCSPISGHKSVSWYQQVLGQGPQFIFQYYEKEERGRGNFPDRFSARQFPNYSSELNVNALLLGDSALYLCASSFGLLPYFGPGTRLTVL.

The chain recombines TRBV9 with TRBJ1-4; weak D call: TRBD1 (5 bases). From germline, CDR1 is SGDLS and CDR2 YYNGEE. CDR3 length: 12 residues. The CDR3 coding sequence is TGTGATGTACGGGGGTATAATGAAAAACTGTTTTTT. Translated: CDVRGYNEKLFF.

This clone was found a few times. The rearrangement joins TRBV29-1 to TRBJ2-3; 8 positions match TRBD2. V shed 4 bases, J shed 10 bases, and the junction held 13 bases outside the gene matches. The CDR3 sequence is 14 residues long. CDR1 SQVTM and CDR2 ANQGSEA come from the germline V gene. DNA for the CDR3: TGCAGCGTTGCCAGCGGGGGCCGATCCTATCCGCAGTATTTT. Protein: CSVASGGRSYPQYF.

There are a few counts of this clone. At one end, the junction sequence differs from germline, possibly due to a read error. This rearrangement joins TRBV6-6 to TRBJ2-5, with no clear D. The CDR3 spans 13 residues. CDR1 is MNHNY and CDR2 is SVGAGI in the germline V gene (reference sequence). CDR3 residues: CAISAGFQETQYF. The CDR3, as DNA: TGTGCCATCAGTGCCGGGTTTCAAGAGACCCAGTACTTC.